Listed here is a single T cell receptor delta chain. Germline loops: CDR1 GEAIGNYY, CDR2 EKD. The CDR3 totals 18 residues. Trimming took 0 bases from V and 1 from J, leaving 20 bases between them. This sample stems from a study of gamma-delta T cells after stem cell transplantation. TCRdb used CATT to re-call clones from the RT-PCR reads. The sample carries 1,500 to 2,000 delta-chain clones, about 45% recorded once. The sequence was collected from a human donor. It is not recorded whose cells these are; they may come from a transplant donor. Specimen: gamma-delta T cells. The chain employs TRDV2 and TRDJ1, with TRDD3 as a possible D gene (5 bases). DNA for the CDR3: TGTGCCTGTGACACCTGGTCCGTACTGGTGGATGGCACCGATAAACTCATCTTT. This encodes CACDTWSVLVDGTDKLIF.